This TCR beta chain was observed in a study of blood T cells in healthy people across ages. Study-wide results and caveats: Fewer expanded clones and more diversity marked long-lived versus aged donors.

A second roughly 6 to 12 cycle PCR used barcoded and J-beta primers. TCRdb re-analysed the 5' RACE reads in MiXCR, keeping a single row per CDR3 protein. The sample lists more than 1.4 million distinct CDR3 sequences, approximately 42% occurring once. This clonotype was recorded at least ten times. Its antigen is undetermined. CDR1 SGHRS and CDR2 YFSETQ come from the germline V gene. The CDR3 is made up of 13 amino acids. V lost 1 base and J lost 4, with 8 bases in between. The clonotype originates from a woman between 18 and 29 years old in good health. The sequencing input was blood. The chain combines TRBV5-1 with TRBJ2-5; D unclear. CDR3: CASSLSNGETQYF. The CDR3 region has the DNA TGCGCCAGCAGCTTGTCTAACGGAGAGACCCAGTACTTC.